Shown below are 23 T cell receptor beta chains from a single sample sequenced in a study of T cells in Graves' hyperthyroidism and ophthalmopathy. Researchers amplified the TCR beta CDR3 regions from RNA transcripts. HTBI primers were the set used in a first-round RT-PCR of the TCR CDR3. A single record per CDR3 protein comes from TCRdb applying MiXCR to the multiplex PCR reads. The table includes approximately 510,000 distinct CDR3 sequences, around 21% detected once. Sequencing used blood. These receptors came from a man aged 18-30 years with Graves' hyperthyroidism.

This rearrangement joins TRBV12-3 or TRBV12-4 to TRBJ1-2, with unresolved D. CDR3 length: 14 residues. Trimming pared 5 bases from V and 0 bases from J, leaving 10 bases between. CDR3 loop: CASSKDPTNYGYTF. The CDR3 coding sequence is TGTGCCAGCAGTAAGGACCCCACTAACTATGGCTACACCTTC.

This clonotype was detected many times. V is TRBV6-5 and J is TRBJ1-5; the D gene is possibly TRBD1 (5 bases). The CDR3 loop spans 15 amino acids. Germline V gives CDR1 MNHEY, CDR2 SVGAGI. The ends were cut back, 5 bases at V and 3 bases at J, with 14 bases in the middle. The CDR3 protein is CASSPGEDANQPQHF. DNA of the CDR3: TGTGCCAGCAGTCCGGGGGAGGACGCCAATCAGCCCCAGCATTTT.

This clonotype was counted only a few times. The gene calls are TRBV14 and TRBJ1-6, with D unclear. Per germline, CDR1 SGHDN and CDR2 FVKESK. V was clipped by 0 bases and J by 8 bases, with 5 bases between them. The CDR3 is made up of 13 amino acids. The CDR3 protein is CASSQDFYSPLHF. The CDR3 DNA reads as TGTGCCAGCAGCCAAGACTTTTATTCACCCCTCCACTTT.

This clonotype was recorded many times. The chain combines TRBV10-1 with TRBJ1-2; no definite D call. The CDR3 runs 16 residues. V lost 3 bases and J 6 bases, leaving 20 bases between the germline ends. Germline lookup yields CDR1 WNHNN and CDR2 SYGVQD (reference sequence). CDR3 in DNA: TGCGCCAGCAGTGACTTTGTGGCAGAAGGTATCCATGGCTACACCTTC. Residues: CASSDFVAEGIHGYTF.

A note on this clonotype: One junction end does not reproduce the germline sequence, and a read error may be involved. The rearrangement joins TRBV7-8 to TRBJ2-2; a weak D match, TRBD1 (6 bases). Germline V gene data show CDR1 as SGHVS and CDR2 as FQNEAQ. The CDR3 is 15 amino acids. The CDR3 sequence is CASSSMGQPTGELLF. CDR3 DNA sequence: TGTGCCAGCAGCTCAATGGGACAACCGACCGGGGAGCTGTTGTTT.

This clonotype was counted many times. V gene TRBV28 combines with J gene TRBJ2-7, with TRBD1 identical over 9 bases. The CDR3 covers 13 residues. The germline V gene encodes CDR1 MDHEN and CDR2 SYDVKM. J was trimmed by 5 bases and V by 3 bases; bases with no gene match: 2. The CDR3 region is CASSFRDRDEQYF. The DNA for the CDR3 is TGTGCCAGCAGTTTCCGGGACAGGGACGAGCAGTACTTC.

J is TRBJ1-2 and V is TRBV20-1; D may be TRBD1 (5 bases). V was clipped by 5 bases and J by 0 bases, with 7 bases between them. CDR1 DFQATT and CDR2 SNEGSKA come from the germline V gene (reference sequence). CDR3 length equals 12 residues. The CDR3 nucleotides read TGCAGTGCTCCCAGGGCTAACTATGGCTACACCTTC. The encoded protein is CSAPRANYGYTF.

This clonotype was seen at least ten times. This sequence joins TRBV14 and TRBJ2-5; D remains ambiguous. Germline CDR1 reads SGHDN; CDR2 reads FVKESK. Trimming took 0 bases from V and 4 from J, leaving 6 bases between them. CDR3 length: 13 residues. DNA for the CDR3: TGTGCCAGCAGCCAAGATCTGGCAGAGACCCAGTACTTC. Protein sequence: CASSQDLAETQYF.

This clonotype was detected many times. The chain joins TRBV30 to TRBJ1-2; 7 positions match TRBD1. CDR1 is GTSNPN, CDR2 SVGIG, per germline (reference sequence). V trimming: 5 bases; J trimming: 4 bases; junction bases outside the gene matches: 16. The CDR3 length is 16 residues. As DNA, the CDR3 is TGTGCCTGGTACCGGGACAGAGCACAGCACCTCTATGGCTACACCTTC. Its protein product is CAWYRDRAQHLYGYTF.

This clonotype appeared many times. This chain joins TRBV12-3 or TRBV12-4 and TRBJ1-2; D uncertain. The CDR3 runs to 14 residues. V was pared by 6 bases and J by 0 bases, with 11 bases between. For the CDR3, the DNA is TGTGCCAGCAGAGGCCCAACCTCTAACTATGGCTACACCTTC. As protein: CASRGPTSNYGYTF.

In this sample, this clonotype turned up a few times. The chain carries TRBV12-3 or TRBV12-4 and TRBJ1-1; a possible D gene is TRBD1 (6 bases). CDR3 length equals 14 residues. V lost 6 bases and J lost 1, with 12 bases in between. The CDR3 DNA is TGTGCCAGCAGAACTACGGGACAGAACACTGAAGCTTTCTTT. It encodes CASRTTGQNTEAFF.

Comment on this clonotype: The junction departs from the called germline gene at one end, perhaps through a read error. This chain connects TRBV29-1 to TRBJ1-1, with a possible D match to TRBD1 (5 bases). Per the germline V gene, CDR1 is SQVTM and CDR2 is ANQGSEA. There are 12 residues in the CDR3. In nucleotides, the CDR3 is TGCAGCGTTGACAGGGTGAACACTGAAGCTGTCTTT. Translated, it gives CSVDRVNTEAVF.

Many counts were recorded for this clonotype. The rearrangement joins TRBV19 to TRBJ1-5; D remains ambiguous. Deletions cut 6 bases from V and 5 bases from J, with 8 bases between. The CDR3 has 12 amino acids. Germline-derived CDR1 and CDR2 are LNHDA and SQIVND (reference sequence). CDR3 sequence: CASRNPYQPQHF. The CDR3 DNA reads TGTGCCAGTAGAAACCCGTATCAGCCCCAGCATTTT.

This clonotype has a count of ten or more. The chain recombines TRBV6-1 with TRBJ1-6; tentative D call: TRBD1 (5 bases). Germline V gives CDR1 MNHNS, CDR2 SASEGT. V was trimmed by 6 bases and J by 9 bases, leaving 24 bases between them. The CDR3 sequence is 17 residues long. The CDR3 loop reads CASRKGEANVGGSPLHF. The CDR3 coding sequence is TGTGCCAGCAGGAAAGGGGAGGCTAACGTCGGGGGTTCACCCCTCCACTTT.

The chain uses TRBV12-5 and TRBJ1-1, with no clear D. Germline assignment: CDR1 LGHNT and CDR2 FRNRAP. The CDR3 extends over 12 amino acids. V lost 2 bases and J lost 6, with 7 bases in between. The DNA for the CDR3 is TGTGCTAGTGGTTTGTCCGGGGCTGAAGCTTTCTTT. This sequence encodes CASGLSGAEAFF. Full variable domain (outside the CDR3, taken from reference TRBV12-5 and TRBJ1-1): DARVTQTPRHKVTEMGQEVTMRCQPILGHNTVFWYRQTMMQGLELLAYFRNRAPLDDSGMPKDRFSAEMPDATLATLKIQPSEPRDSAVYFCASGLSGAEAFFGQGTRLTVV.

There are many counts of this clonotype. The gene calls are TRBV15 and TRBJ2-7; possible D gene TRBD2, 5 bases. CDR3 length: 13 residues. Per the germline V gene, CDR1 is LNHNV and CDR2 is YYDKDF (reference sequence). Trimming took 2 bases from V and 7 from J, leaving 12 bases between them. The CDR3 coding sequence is TGTGCCACCAGCAGACCCACTAGGGCAGAGCAGTACTTC. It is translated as CATSRPTRAEQYF.

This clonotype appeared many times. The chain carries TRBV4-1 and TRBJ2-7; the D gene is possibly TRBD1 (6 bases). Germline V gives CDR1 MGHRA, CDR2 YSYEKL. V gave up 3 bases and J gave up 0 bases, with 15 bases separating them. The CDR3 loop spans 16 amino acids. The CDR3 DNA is TGCGCCAGCAGCCACTACGGGACACTCGCCTCCTACGAGCAGTACTTC. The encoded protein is CASSHYGTLASYEQYF.

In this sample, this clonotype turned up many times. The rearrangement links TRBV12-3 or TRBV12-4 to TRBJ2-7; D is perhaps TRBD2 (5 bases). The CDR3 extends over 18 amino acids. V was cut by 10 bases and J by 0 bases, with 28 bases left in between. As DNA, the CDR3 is TGTGCCAACCGGTGCGGCTTTCGCAAGACTATCTACTCCTACGAGCAGTACTTC. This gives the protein CANRCGFRKTIYSYEQYF.

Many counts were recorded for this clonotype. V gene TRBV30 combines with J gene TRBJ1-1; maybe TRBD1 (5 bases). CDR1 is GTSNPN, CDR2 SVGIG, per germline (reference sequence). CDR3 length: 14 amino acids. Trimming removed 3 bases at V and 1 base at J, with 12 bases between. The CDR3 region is CAWSLGTGNTEAFF. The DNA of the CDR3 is TGTGCCTGGAGCCTCGGGACGGGGAACACTGAAGCTTTCTTT.

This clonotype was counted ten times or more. The CDR3 loop reads CASSSRVTGELFF. As DNA, the CDR3 is TGTGCCAGCAGCTCCAGGGTCACCGGGGAGCTGTTTTTT. V is TRBV7-6 and J is TRBJ2-2, with D maybe TRBD1 (5 bases). The CDR3 runs 13 residues. V lost 4 bases to trimming and J lost 4 bases, with 7 bases between them. Per germline, CDR1 SGHVS and CDR2 FNYEAQ.

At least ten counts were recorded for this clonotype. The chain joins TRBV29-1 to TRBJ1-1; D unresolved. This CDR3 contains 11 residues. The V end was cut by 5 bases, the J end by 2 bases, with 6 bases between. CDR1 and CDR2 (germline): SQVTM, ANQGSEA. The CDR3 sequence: CSVRRNTEAFF. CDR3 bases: TGCAGCGTTCGAAGAAACACTGAAGCTTTCTTT.

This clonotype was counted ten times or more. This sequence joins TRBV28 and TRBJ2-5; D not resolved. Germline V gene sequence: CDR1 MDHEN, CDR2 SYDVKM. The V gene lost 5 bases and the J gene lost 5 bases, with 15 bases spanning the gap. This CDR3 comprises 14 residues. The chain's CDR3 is CASSPRHKWETQYF. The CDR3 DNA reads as TGTGCCAGCAGTCCCCGCCATAAGTGGGAGACCCAGTACTTC.

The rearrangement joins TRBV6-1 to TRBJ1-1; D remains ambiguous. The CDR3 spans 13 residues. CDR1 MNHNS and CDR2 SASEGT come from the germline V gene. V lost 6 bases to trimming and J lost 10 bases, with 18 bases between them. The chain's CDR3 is CASRSGLLEGAFF. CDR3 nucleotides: TGTGCCAGCAGATCCGGACTGTTAGAGGGAGCTTTCTTT.